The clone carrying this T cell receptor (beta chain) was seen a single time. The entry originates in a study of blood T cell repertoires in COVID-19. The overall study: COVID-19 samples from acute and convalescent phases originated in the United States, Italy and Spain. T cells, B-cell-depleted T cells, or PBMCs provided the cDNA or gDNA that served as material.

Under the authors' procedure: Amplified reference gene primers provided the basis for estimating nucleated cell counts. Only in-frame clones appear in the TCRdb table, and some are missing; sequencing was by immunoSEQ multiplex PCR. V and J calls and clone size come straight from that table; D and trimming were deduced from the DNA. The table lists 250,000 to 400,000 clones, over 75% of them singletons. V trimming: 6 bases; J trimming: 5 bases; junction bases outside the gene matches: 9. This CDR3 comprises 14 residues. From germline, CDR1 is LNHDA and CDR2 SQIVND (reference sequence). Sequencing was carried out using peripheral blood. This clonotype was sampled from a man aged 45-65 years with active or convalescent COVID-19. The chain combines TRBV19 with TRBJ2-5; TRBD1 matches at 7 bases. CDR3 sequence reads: CASRRKGAMETQYF. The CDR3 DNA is TGTGCCAGTAGAAGAAAGGGGGCGATGGAGACCCAGTACTTC.